Below, 10 T cell receptor beta chains from the same sample are listed, as sequenced in a study of T cells after yellow fever vaccination. TCRdb itself ran the 5' RACE reads through MiXCR, one entry per CDR3 protein. The sample contains 250,000 to 300,000 distinct CDR3 sequences, 5.2% of which appear only once. The source was CD4+ T cells sorted from PBMCs, collected on the day of the yellow fever booster vaccination. These TCRs come from a man between 18 and 29 years old who received the YFV17D yellow fever vaccine.

This clonotype was seen a handful of times. The rearrangement uses TRBV5-4 and TRBJ2-3, with TRBD2 as a possible D gene (5 bases). This CDR3 contains 15 residues. CDR1 SGHNT and CDR2 YYREEE come from the germline V gene (reference sequence). The V end lost 1 base, the J end lost 3 bases, and 12 bases lay between the germline ends. CDR3 in amino acids: CASSLFAERTDTQYF. DNA for the CDR3: TGTGCCAGCAGCTTGTTTGCCGAGCGGACAGATACGCAGTATTTT.

The chain links TRBV19 to TRBJ2-3, with a weak D call TRBD2 (6 bases). The CDR3 sequence is 16 residues long. Germline V CDR1 and CDR2: LNHDA, SQIVND (reference sequence). Trimming took off 5 bases at V and 8 bases at J, with 23 bases between the two ends. This CDR3 reads CASSLPLAEPLGTQYF. In nucleotides, the CDR3 is TGTGCCAGTAGTCTCCCCTTAGCGGAGCCCTTGGGTACGCAGTATTTT. Variable domain in full (rest from reference TRBV19 and TRBJ2-3): DGGITQSPKYLFRKEGQNVTLSCEQNLNHDAMYWYRQDPGQGLRLIYYSQIVNDFQKGDIAEGYSVSREKKESFPLTVTSAQKNPTAFYLCASSLPLAEPLGTQYFGPGTRLTVL.

This clonotype was seen many times. The chain is built from TRBV20-1 and TRBJ1-2; D gene uncertain. Germline V gives CDR1 DFQATT, CDR2 SNEGSKA (reference sequence). The CDR3 extends over 13 amino acids. Trimming left V 6 bases short and J 4 bases short, with 15 bases between. CDR3 DNA: TGCAGTGCCGCCGATCCCTGGAGCTATGGCTACACCTTC. It codes for CSAADPWSYGYTF.

This clonotype was counted ten times or more. The chain is built from TRBV20-1 and TRBJ2-7, with D perhaps matching TRBD2 (6 bases). V was cut by 0 bases and J by 3 bases, with 12 bases left in between. The germline V gene has CDR1 DFQATT and CDR2 SNEGSKA (reference sequence). The CDR3 runs 14 residues. The CDR3 protein is CSARDPGLFYEQYV. The DNA for the CDR3 is TGCAGTGCTAGAGATCCGGGACTCTTCTACGAGCAGTACGTC.

This clonotype was found a few times. This rearrangement joins TRBV12-3 or TRBV12-4 to TRBJ2-7; D perhaps matches TRBD1 (6 bases). V lost 5 bases and J lost 6, with 17 bases in between. CDR3 length equals 14 residues. CDR3 nucleotides: TGTGCCAGCAGTGCCGGGACACAAATCGGCGAGCAGTACTTC. Its protein is CASSAGTQIGEQYF.

In its sample, this clonotype was seen a few times. This chain uses TRBV5-1 with TRBJ2-5; the D gene is possibly TRBD2 (6 bases). The germline V and J ends were trimmed by 4 bases and 0 bases, with 7 bases remaining between them. The germline V gene has CDR1 SGHRS and CDR2 YFSETQ. The CDR3 consists of 13 residues. CDR3 protein: CASSAGYQETQYF. As DNA, the CDR3 is TGCGCCAGCAGCGCGGGGTACCAAGAGACCCAGTACTTC.

The chain is built from TRBV19 and TRBJ1-3; maybe TRBD1 (6 bases). Germline loops: CDR1 LNHDA, CDR2 SQIVND (reference sequence). V was shortened by 9 bases and J by 0 bases, with 15 bases between the two germline ends. The CDR3 runs 15 residues. This CDR3 reads CASRGPRLSGNTIYF. In nucleotides, the CDR3 is TGTGCCAGCAGGGGACCGCGACTCTCTGGAAACACCATATATTTT.

This chain connects TRBV21-1 to TRBJ2-2; the table gives TRBD1 as D, unverified against the DNA. TRBV21-1 is assigned pseudogene status. This CDR3 contains 17 residues. The CDR3: CASSKFGGAANTGELFF. CDR3 coding DNA: TGTGCCAGCAGCAAATTTGGCGGGGCGGCGAACACCGGGGAGCTGTTTTTT.

This clonotype was counted between two and nine times. The J gene is TRBJ2-1, the V gene TRBV7-9; 9 bases line up with TRBD1. The V gene end was trimmed by 5 bases and the J gene end by 5 bases; junction bases not matched to a gene: 7. The CDR3 consists of 15 residues. Germline V gives CDR1 SEHNR, CDR2 FQNEAQ (reference sequence). The CDR3 region has the DNA TGTGCCAGCAGCCCCCGAGGGACAGGGCACAATGAGCAGTTCTTC. It yields the protein CASSPRGTGHNEQFF.

Ten or more counts support this clonotype. The chain employs TRBV6-5 and TRBJ2-6; TRBD1 matches at 7 bases. Germline V gene data show CDR1 as MNHEY and CDR2 as SVGAGI. After removal of 0 bases from V and 0 bases from J, the junction contained 5 bases not matched to a gene. The CDR3 has 18 amino acids. CDR3: CASSYSGQPFSGANVLTF. For the CDR3, the DNA is TGTGCCAGCAGTTACTCGGGACAGCCCTTCTCTGGGGCCAACGTCCTGACTTTC.